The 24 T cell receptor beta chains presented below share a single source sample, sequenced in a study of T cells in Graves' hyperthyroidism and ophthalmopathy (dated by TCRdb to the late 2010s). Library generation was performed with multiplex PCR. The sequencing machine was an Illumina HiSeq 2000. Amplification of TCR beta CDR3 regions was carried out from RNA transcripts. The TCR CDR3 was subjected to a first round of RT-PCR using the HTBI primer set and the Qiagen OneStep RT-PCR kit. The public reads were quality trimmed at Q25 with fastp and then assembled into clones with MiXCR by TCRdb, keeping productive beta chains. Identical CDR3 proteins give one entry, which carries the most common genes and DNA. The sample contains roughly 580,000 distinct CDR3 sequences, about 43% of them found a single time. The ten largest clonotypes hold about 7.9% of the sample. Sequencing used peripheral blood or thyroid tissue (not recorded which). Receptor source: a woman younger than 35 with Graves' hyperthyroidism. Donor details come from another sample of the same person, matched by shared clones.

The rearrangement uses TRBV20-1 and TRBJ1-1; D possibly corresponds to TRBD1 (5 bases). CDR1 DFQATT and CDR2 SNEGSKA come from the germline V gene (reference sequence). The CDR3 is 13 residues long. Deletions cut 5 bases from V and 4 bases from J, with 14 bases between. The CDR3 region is CSARTPGTTEAFF. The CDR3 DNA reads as TGCAGTGCTCGGACACCTGGGACCACTGAAGCTTTCTTT.

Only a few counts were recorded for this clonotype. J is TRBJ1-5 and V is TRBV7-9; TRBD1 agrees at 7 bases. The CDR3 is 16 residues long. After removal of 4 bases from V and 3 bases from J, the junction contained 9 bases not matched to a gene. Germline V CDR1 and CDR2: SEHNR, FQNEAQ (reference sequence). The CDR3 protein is CASSSPSGTDNQPQHF. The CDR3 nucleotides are TGTGCCAGCAGCTCCCCATCCGGGACAGACAATCAGCCCCAGCATTTT.

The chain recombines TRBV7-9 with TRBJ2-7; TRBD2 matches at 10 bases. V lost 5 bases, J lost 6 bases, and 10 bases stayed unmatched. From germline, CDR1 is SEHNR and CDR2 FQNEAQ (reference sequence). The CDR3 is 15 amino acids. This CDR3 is CASSVTGTSDFEQYF. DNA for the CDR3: TGTGCCAGCAGCGTTACCGGGACTAGCGATTTCGAGCAGTACTTC.

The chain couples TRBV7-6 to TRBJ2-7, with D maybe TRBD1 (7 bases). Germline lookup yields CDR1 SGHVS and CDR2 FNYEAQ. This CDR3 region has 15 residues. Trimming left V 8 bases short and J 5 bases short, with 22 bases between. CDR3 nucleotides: TGTGCCAGCTCACCATCAGGGGGGAGAATCCACGAGCAGTACTTC. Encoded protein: CASSPSGGRIHEQYF.

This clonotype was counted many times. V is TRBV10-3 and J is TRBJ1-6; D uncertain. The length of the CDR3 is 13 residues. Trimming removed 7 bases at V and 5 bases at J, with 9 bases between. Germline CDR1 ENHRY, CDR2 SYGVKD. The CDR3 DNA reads TGTGCCATCACGGACGACAATAATTCACCCCTCCACTTT. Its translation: CAITDDNNSPLHF.

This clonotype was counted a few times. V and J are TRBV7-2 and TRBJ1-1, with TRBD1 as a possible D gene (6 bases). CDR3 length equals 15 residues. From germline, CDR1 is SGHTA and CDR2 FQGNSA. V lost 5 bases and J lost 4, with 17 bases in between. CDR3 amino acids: CASSRGRGLSTEAFF. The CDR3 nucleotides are TGTGCCAGCAGCCGAGGTAGGGGGTTGAGCACTGAAGCTTTCTTT.

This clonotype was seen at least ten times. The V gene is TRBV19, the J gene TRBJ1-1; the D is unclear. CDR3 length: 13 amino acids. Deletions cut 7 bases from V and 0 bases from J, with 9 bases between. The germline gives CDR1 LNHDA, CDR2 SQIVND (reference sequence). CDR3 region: CASIEGMNTEAFF. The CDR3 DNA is TGTGCCAGTATCGAGGGTATGAACACTGAAGCTTTCTTT.

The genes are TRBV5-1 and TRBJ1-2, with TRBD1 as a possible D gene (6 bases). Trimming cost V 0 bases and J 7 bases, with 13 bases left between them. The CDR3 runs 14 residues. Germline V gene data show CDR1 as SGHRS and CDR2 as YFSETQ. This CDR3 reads CASSLGTGLLGYTF. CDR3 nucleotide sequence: TGCGCCAGCAGCTTGGGTACAGGGTTGCTTGGCTACACCTTC.

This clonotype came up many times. DNA for the CDR3: TGTGCCACCAGTGACCCACGGGACAGGGTAACGGAGACCCAGTACTTC. The encoded protein is CATSDPRDRVTETQYF. V and J are TRBV24-1 and TRBJ2-5; 9 bases map to TRBD1. Germline assignment: CDR1 KGHDR and CDR2 SFDVKD. The CDR3 is made up of 16 amino acids. Trimming cost V 4 bases and J 5 bases; bases outside gene matches: 10.

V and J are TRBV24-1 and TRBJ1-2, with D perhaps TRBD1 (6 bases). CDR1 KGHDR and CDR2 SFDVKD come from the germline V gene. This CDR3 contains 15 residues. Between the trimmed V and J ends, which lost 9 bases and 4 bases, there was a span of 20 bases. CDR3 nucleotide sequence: TGTGCCACCCCTCCTAGAGACAGGCGCCCCTATGGCTACACCTTC. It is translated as CATPPRDRRPYGYTF.

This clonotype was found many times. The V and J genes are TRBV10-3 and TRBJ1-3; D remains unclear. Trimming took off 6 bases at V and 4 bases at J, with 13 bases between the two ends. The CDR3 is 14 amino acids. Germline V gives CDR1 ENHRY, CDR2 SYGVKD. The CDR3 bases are TGTGCCATCAGCGCCGATGGACCGGGAAACACCATATATTTT. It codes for CAISADGPGNTIYF.

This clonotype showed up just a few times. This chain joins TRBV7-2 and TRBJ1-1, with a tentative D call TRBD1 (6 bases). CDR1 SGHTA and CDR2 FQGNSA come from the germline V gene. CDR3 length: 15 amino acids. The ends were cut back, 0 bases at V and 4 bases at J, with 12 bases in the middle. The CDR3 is CASSLAPGARTEAFF. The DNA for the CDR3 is TGTGCCAGCAGCTTAGCTCCGGGGGCTCGCACTGAAGCTTTCTTT. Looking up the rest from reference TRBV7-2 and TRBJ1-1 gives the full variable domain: GAGVSQSPSNKVTEKGKDVELRCDPISGHTALYWYRQSLGQGLEFLIYFQGNSAPDKSGLPSDRFSAERTGGSVSTLTIQRTQQEDSAVYLCASSLAPGARTEAFFGQGTRLTVV.

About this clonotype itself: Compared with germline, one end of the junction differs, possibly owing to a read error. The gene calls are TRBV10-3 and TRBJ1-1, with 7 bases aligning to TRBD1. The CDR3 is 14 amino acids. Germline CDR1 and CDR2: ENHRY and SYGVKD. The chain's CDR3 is CASSWDRRDTEAFF. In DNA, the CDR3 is TGTGCCAGCAGTTGGGACAGAAGGGACACTGAAGCTTTCTTT.

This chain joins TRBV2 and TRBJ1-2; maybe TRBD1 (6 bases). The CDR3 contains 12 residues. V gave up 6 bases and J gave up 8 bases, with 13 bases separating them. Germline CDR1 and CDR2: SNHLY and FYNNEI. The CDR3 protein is CASRPRGQGYTF. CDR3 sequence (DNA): TGTGCCAGCAGACCCCGAGGACAGGGCTACACCTTC.

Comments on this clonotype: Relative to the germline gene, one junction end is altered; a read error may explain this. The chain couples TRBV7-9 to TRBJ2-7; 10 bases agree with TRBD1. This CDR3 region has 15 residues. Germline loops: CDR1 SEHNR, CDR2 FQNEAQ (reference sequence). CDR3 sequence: CVSSHRDRGSQEQYF. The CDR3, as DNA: TGTGTCAGCAGCCACCGGGACAGGGGATCTCAGGAGCAGTACTTC.

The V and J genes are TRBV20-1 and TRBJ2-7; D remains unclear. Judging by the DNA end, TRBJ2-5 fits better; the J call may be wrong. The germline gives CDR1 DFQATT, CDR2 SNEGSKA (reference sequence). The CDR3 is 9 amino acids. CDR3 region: CSADPTQYF. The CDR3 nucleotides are TGCAGCGCTGACCCGACCCAGTACTTC.

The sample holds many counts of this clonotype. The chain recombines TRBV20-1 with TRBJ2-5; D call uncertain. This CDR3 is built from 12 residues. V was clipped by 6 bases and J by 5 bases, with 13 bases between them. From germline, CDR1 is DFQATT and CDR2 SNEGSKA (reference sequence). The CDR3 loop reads CSANAPLETQYF. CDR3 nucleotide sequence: TGCAGTGCCAATGCGCCCCTCGAGACCCAGTACTTC.

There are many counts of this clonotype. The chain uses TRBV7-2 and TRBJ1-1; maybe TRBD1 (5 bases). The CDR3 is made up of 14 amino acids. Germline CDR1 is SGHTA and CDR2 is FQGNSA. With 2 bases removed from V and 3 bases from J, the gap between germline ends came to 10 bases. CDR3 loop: CASSLRQSYTEAFF. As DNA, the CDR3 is TGTGCCAGCAGCTTAAGACAGTCTTACACTGAAGCTTTCTTT.

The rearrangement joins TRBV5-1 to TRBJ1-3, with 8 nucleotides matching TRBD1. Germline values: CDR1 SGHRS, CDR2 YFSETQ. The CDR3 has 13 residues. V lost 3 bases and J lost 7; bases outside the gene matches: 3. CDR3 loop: CASSSDRANTIYF. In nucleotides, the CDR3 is TGCGCCAGCAGCTCGGACAGGGCCAACACCATATATTTT.

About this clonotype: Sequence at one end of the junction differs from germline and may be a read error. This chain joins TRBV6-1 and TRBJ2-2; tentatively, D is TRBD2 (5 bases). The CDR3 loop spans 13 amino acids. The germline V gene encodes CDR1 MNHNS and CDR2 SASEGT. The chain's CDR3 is CASSYAPGYEQFF. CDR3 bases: TGTGCCAGCAGTTACGCACCGGGATATGAGCAGTTTTTT.

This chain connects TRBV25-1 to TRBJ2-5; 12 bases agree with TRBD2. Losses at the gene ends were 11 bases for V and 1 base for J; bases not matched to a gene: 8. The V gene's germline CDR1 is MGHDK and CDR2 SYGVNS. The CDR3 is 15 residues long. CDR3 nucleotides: TGTGCCTGGTCTCGGGGACTAGCGGGCCAAGAGACCCAGTACTTC. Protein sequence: CAWSRGLAGQETQYF.

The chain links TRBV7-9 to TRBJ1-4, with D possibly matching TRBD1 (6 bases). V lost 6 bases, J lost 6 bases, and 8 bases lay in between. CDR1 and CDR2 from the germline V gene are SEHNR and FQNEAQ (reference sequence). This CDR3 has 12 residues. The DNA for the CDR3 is TGTGCCAGCAGATGGACAGATGAAAAACTGTTTTTT. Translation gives CASRWTDEKLFF.

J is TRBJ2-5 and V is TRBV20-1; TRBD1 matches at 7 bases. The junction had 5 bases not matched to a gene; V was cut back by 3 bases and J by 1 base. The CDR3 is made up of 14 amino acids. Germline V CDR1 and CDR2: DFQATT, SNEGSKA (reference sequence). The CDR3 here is CSASSTGPQETQYF. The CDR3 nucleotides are TGCAGTGCTAGTTCGACAGGGCCCCAAGAGACCCAGTACTTC.

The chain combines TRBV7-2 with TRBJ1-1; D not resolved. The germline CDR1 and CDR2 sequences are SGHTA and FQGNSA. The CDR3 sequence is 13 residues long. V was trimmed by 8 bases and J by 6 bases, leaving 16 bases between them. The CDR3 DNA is TGTGCCAGCTCCACCCAAGAAGGCGCTGAAGCTTTCTTT. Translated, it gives CASSTQEGAEAFF.